The rows below give T cell receptor beta chains drawn from one sample of a study of molecular identifiers for immune sequencing clone quantification. TCRdb re-derived calls from the PCR reads in MiXCR, one entry per CDR3 protein. The sample has about 640,000 distinct CDR3 sequences, 20% seen once. Sequenced material: naive CD8+ T cells from blood, with Jurkat cell RNA spiked in. The origin of the receptors is a human donor in good health. Some libraries in this study had Jurkat cell RNA spiked in. CDR3s include the opening cysteine and the closing phenylalanine or tryptophan. The D gene is left open where the match is weak. Clone size is not always given. Where it is, it says once, few, many or a class for expanded clones.

v_gene: TRBV7-3
d_gene: TRBD2
j_gene: TRBJ2-3
abundance: .
CDR3nt: TGTGCCAGCAGCTTATCGGGGGGGGTAGATACGCAGTATTTT
CDR3aa: CASSLSGGVDTQYF

v_gene: TRBV4-3
d_gene: .
j_gene: TRBJ1-5
abundance: many
CDR3nt: TGCGCCAGCAGCCAAGATCTGGGGTTGGGGCAGCCCCAGCATTTT
CDR3aa: CASSQDLGLGQPQHF

v_gene: TRBV10-3
d_gene: TRBD1
j_gene: TRBJ1-4
abundance: .
CDR3nt: TGTGCCATCAGTGGGGACAGAGGGACGAATAATGAAAAACTGTTTTTT
CDR3aa: CAISGDRGTNNEKLFF

v_gene: TRBV4-1
d_gene: TRBD2
j_gene: TRBJ2-3
abundance: many
CDR3nt: TGCGCCAGCAGCCAAGATCCTAGCGGGATCACAGATACGCAGTATTTT
CDR3aa: CASSQDPSGITDTQYF

v_gene: TRBV27
d_gene: .
j_gene: TRBJ2-7
abundance: .
CDR3nt: .
CDR3aa: CASSFGQGAYEQCF

v_gene: TRBV4-3
d_gene: TRBD2
j_gene: TRBJ2-3
abundance: few
CDR3nt: TGCGCCAGCAGCCAACCCTCAACTAGCGGGGTCAAAGATACGCAGTATTTT
CDR3aa: CASSQPSTSGVKDTQYF

v_gene: TRBV5-4
d_gene: .
j_gene: TRBJ2-1
abundance: few
CDR3nt: TGTGCCAGCAGCTCCGGGCTGGGGTACAATGAGCAGTTCTTC
CDR3aa: CASSSGLGYNEQFF

v_gene: TRBV5-4
d_gene: TRBD2
j_gene: TRBJ2-7
abundance: many
CDR3nt: TGTGCCAGCAGCTTGTCCGGACTAGCCTACGAGCAGTACTTC
CDR3aa: CASSLSGLAYEQYF

v_gene: TRBV4-1
d_gene: .
j_gene: TRBJ2-2
abundance: .
CDR3nt: TGCGCCAGCAGCCAAGGAGGGTTCAACGCGAACACCGGGGAGCTGTTTTTT
CDR3aa: CASSQGGFNANTGELFF

v_gene: TRBV10-3
d_gene: TRBD1
j_gene: TRBJ1-6
abundance: few
CDR3nt: TGTGCCATCAGTGAGTCCGGACAGGGCCTTAATTCACCCCTCCACTTT
CDR3aa: CAISESGQGLNSPLHF

v_gene: TRBV5-5
d_gene: TRBD2
j_gene: TRBJ2-7
abundance: once
CDR3nt: TGTGCCAGCGGCCAAACCGCAGGGACTAGCGGGAGATGGGACGAGCAGTACTTC
CDR3aa: CASGQTAGTSGRWDEQYF

v_gene: TRBV7-2
d_gene: .
j_gene: TRBJ1-1
abundance: .
CDR3nt: TGTGCCAGCAGTCAATATCACGAAGCTTTCTTT
CDR3aa: CASSQYHEAFF

v_gene: TRBV29-1
d_gene: .
j_gene: TRBJ1-2
abundance: few
CDR3nt: TGCAGCGTTGATACCGGGACACTCAACTATGGCTACACCTTC
CDR3aa: CSVDTGTLNYGYTF

v_gene: TRBV29-1
d_gene: .
j_gene: TRBJ2-1
abundance: many
CDR3nt: TGCAGCGTTGAAGGGCAGCCAAAAAACCACAATGAGCAGTTCTTC
CDR3aa: CSVEGQPKNHNEQFF

v_gene: TRBV12-3/TRBV12-4
d_gene: .
j_gene: TRBJ1-4
abundance: few
CDR3nt: TGTGCCAGCAGAAGTCGGGCGCAGGGATCTGAAAAACTGTTTTTT
CDR3aa: CASRSRAQGSEKLFF

v_gene: TRBV6-5
d_gene: .
j_gene: TRBJ1-1
abundance: .
CDR3nt: TGTGCCAGCAGTGACCCCCTCCTCGAGAACACTGAAGCTTTCTTT
CDR3aa: CASSDPLLENTEAFF

v_gene: TRBV19
d_gene: TRBD1
j_gene: TRBJ2-3
abundance: many
CDR3nt: TGTGCCAGTAGTATGGGACAGGGGGTTTCAGATACGCAGTATTTT
CDR3aa: CASSMGQGVSDTQYF

v_gene: TRBV6-5
d_gene: .
j_gene: TRBJ2-3
abundance: many
CDR3nt: TGTGCCAGCAGTTCGGACGCCAGGGTTGATACGCAGTATTTT
CDR3aa: CASSSDARVDTQYF

v_gene: TRBV10-3
d_gene: .
j_gene: TRBJ2-2
abundance: .
CDR3nt: TGTGCCATCAGTGGGCGTGGAGGGGCCACCGGGGAGCTGTTTTTT
CDR3aa: CAISGRGGATGELFF

v_gene: TRBV7-2
d_gene: TRBD1
j_gene: TRBJ1-1
abundance: few
CDR3nt: TGTGCCAGCAGCGAGCGACAGGGGAACACTGAAGCTTTCTTT
CDR3aa: CASSERQGNTEAFF

v_gene: TRBV19
d_gene: .
j_gene: TRBJ2-3
abundance: many
CDR3nt: TGTGCCAGTAGTTCCACAGCGGGTACGCAGTATTTT
CDR3aa: CASSSTAGTQYF

v_gene: TRBV12-3/TRBV12-4
d_gene: TRBD1
j_gene: TRBJ2-3
abundance: .
CDR3nt: TGTGCCAGCAGTTTAGATTGGACAGGGGCCCCAGATACGCAGTATTTT
CDR3aa: CASSLDWTGAPDTQYF

v_gene: TRBV25-1
d_gene: .
j_gene: TRBJ2-5
abundance: many
CDR3nt: TGTGCCAGCAGTGAGCTAGGATTTGACCGAGAAGAGACCCAGTACTTC
CDR3aa: CASSELGFDREETQYF

v_gene: TRBV13
d_gene: .
j_gene: TRBJ1-2
abundance: few
CDR3nt: TGTGCCAGCACGGAGGGGGGGACATCTAACTATGGCTACACCTTC
CDR3aa: CASTEGGTSNYGYTF

v_gene: TRBV5-4
d_gene: .
j_gene: TRBJ1-4
abundance: many
CDR3nt: TGTGCCAGCAGCCAGAATAATGAGGAAAAACTGTTTTTT
CDR3aa: CASSQNNEEKLFF

v_gene: TRBV7-9
d_gene: .
j_gene: TRBJ1-2
abundance: .
CDR3nt: TGTGCCAGCAGCCCCAGGACCGACTCGGCGGGGGGCTACACCTTC
CDR3aa: CASSPRTDSAGGYTF

v_gene: TRBV27
d_gene: .
j_gene: TRBJ1-1
abundance: few
CDR3nt: TGTGCCAGCAGTTTACGGGGGCGCGGCACTGAAGCTTTCTTT
CDR3aa: CASSLRGRGTEAFF

v_gene: TRBV5-6
d_gene: .
j_gene: TRBJ2-2
abundance: many
CDR3nt: TGTGCCAGCAGCTTTGGGCAGGGGATGGCCGGGGAGCTGTTTTTT
CDR3aa: CASSFGQGMAGELFF

v_gene: TRBV5-1
d_gene: .
j_gene: TRBJ2-7
abundance: many
CDR3nt: TGCGCCAGCAGCTTGGAAGGGAATAGGTCCTACGAGCAGTACTTC
CDR3aa: CASSLEGNRSYEQYF

v_gene: TRBV7-9
d_gene: .
j_gene: TRBJ1-5
abundance: many
CDR3nt: TGTGCCAGCAGCTTGGAGAGTCAGCCCCAGCATTTT
CDR3aa: CASSLESQPQHF

v_gene: TRBV7-9
d_gene: .
j_gene: TRBJ2-5
abundance: many
CDR3nt: TGTGCCAGCAGTCCCCCTGCCCAAGAGACCCAGTACTTC
CDR3aa: CASSPPAQETQYF

v_gene: TRBV28
d_gene: .
j_gene: TRBJ2-4
abundance: many
CDR3nt: TGTGCCAGCAGTTTGATTTCTCTAGCCAAAAACATTCAGTACTTC
CDR3aa: CASSLISLAKNIQYF

v_gene: TRBV9
d_gene: .
j_gene: TRBJ1-1
abundance: many
CDR3nt: TGTGCCAGCAGCGTAGACAGCCAGAGGAACACTGAAGCTTTCTTT
CDR3aa: CASSVDSQRNTEAFF

v_gene: TRBV19
d_gene: TRBD2
j_gene: TRBJ2-1
abundance: few
CDR3nt: TGTGCCAGTAGTATTAACGGGGGGGATCGCACTGAGCAGTTCTTC
CDR3aa: CASSINGGDRTEQFF

v_gene: TRBV9
d_gene: .
j_gene: TRBJ1-1
abundance: many
CDR3nt: TGTGCCAGCAGCCAATCGGGAAGCCTTAACACTGAAGCTTTCTTT
CDR3aa: CASSQSGSLNTEAFF

v_gene: TRBV28
d_gene: .
j_gene: TRBJ1-5
abundance: many
CDR3nt: TGTGCCAGCAGTTTAGGTTATGGCTTGGGGGACTACGGGAATCAGCCCCAGCATTTT
CDR3aa: CASSLGYGLGDYGNQPQHF

v_gene: TRBV27
d_gene: .
j_gene: TRBJ2-7
abundance: many
CDR3nt: TGTGCCACCGGAGTGGCTCTCCACGAGCAGTACTTC
CDR3aa: CATGVALHEQYF

v_gene: TRBV19
d_gene: .
j_gene: TRBJ2-3
abundance: many
CDR3nt: TGTGCCATCCCCCCCGTCGGTAGCACAGATACGCAGTATTTT
CDR3aa: CAIPPVGSTDTQYF

v_gene: TRBV7-9
d_gene: .
j_gene: TRBJ1-1
abundance: many
CDR3nt: TGTGCCAGCAGCCCCCCCCGGGACCGTGAAGCTTTCTTT
CDR3aa: CASSPPRDREAFF